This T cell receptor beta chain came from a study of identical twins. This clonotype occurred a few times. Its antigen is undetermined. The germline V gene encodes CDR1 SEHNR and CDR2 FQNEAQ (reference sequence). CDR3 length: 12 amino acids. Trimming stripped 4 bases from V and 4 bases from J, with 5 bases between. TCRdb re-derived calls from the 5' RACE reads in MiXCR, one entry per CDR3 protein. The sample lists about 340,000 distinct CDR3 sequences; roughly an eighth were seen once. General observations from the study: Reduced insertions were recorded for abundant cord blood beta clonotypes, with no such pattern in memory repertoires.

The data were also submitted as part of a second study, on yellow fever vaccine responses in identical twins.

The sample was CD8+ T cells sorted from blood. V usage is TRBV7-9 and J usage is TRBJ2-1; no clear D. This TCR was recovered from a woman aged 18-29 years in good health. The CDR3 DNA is TGTGCCAGCAGCTCTCGGTACAATGAGCAGTTCTTC. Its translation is CASSSRYNEQFF.